This TCR beta chain comes out of a study of blood T cell repertoires in COVID-19. Per the germline V gene, CDR1 is SGHVS and CDR2 is FNYEAQ. The CDR3 has 15 residues. The V and J ends lost 1 base and 4 bases, in that order; junction bases with no gene match: 2. Profiling relied on immunoSEQ multiplex PCR, and the TCRdb table lists in-frame clones only, not all of them. Here the sample spans about 200,000 clones, around 81% being singletons. What was sequenced was peripheral blood. The chain uses TRBV7-6 and TRBJ2-1, with 9 positions matching TRBD2. The TCR was taken from a woman aged 70 to 79 with acute or convalescent COVID-19. The CDR3 bases are TGTGCCAGCAGCTTAGGCCTAGCGGGGTACAATGAGCAGTTCTTC. Protein sequence: CASSLGLAGYNEQFF.